The 15 T cell receptor beta chains reported below all come from one sample, sequenced in a study of T cell responses to AZD1222 COVID-19 vaccine. Data came from immunoSEQ multiplex PCR; TCRdb stores just in-frame clones and leaves some out. Of 150,000 or so clones in the sample, around nine tenths were seen once. The source was peripheral blood, collected on day 0 of AZD1222 vaccination. Receptors were obtained from an adult in good health.

The chain uses TRBV28 and TRBJ2-1; D ambiguous. Germline V gene lookup returns CDR1 MDHEN and CDR2 SYDVKM. V shed 6 bases and J shed 8 bases, with 14 bases lying between them. This CDR3 has 13 residues. The CDR3 nucleotides are TGTGCCAGCAGCCCGCCAGGTTACCATGAGCAGTTCTTC. Its protein is CASSPPGYHEQFF.

The rearrangement links TRBV6-5 to TRBJ2-7, with TRBD2 matching 8 bases. The CDR3 loop spans 13 amino acids. The ends lost 7 bases at V and 2 bases at J; junction bases unmatched: 4. The germline gives CDR1 MNHEY, CDR2 SVGAGI. The chain's CDR3 is CASISGATYEQYF. CDR3 DNA sequence: TGTGCCAGCATTAGCGGGGCCACCTACGAGCAGTACTTC.

Worth noting for this clone: Other DNA sequences of this sample code for an identical CDR3. The chain couples TRBV6-5 to TRBJ2-7; the match to TRBD2 covers 7 bases. The germline V gene has CDR1 MNHEY and CDR2 SVGAGI. Trimming took 7 bases from V and 0 from J; bases not matched to a gene: 3. The CDR3 length is 13 residues. The CDR3 is CASTSGSSYEQYF. Written as DNA, the CDR3 is TGTGCCAGCACTAGCGGTAGCTCCTACGAGCAGTACTTC.

This clone came up once. This chain links TRBV5-4 with TRBJ2-2, with D tentatively TRBD1 (5 bases). V gave up 1 base and J gave up 1 base, with 11 bases separating them. Looked up from germline, CDR1 is SGHNT and CDR2 is YYREEE (reference sequence). The CDR3 length is 16 residues. This CDR3 is CASSLNNRLNTGELFF. DNA for the CDR3: TGTGCCAGCAGCTTGAATAACAGGCTGAACACCGGGGAGCTGTTTTTT.

The rearrangement joins TRBV2 to TRBJ1-1; D ambiguous. Germline CDR1 and CDR2: SNHLY and FYNNEI. This CDR3 is built from 13 residues. V was trimmed by 2 bases and J by 5 bases, leaving 9 bases between them. Here the CDR3 reads CASSETRSTEAFF. In nucleotides, the CDR3 is TGTGCCAGCAGTGAAACACGGTCTACTGAAGCTTTCTTT.

The chain links TRBV11-2 to TRBJ2-1; TRBD1 matches at 8 bases. V trimming: 0 bases; J trimming: 7 bases; junction bases outside the gene matches: 5. This CDR3 contains 15 residues. CDR1 and CDR2 (germline): SGHAT, FQNNGV. CDR3 in amino acids: CASSLEAGGMNEQFF. The CDR3 DNA is TGTGCCAGCAGCTTAGAGGCAGGGGGCATGAATGAGCAGTTCTTC.

The chain combines TRBV3-1 (or the pseudogene TRBV3-2) with TRBJ1-6; 10 bases match TRBD1. Germline loops: CDR1 LGHDT, CDR2 YNNKEL (reference sequence). Trimming removed 4 bases from V and 10 bases from J; junction bases left unmatched: 10. The CDR3 loop spans 16 amino acids. Here the CDR3 DNA reads TGTGCCAGCAGCCCCCGGGACAGGGGACGGGAATCACCCCTCCACTTT. It codes for CASSPRDRGRESPLHF.

CDR3 residues: CASSLTGTSGNTIYF. CDR3 bases: TGTGCCAGCAGCCTCACAGGGACCTCTGGAAACACCATATATTTT. The chain joins TRBV5-8 to TRBJ1-3, with D possibly being TRBD1 (6 bases). The CDR3 sequence is 15 residues long. Germline V CDR1 and CDR2: SGHTS, YDEGEE. The V end lost 4 bases, the J end lost 0 bases, and 11 bases lay between the germline ends. The variable domain in full, completed from reference TRBV5-8 and TRBJ1-3, reads EAGVTQSPTHLIKTRGQQATLRCSPISGHTSVYWYQQALGLGLQFLLWYDEGEERNRGNFPPRFSGRQFPNYSSELNVNALELEDSALYLCASSLTGTSGNTIYFGEGSWLTVV.

CDR3 coding DNA: TGTGCCAGCAGCATCGGTTCACCCCTCCACTTT. Translation gives CASSIGSPLHF. The V gene is TRBV7-9, the J gene TRBJ1-6; no reliable D call. Germline CDR1 is SEHNR and CDR2 is FQNEAQ (reference sequence). The V end lost 5 bases, the J end lost 9 bases, and 5 bases lay between the germline ends. The CDR3 is 11 amino acids.

The chain joins TRBV10-3 to TRBJ1-5, with TRBD1 as a possible D gene (5 bases). The length of the CDR3 is 13 residues. V lost 2 bases to trimming and J lost 7 bases, with 9 bases between them. Germline V gene sequence: CDR1 ENHRY, CDR2 SYGVKD. The chain's CDR3 is CAISEARVQPQHF. The CDR3 DNA reads TGTGCCATCAGTGAGGCCAGGGTCCAGCCCCAGCATTTT.

This clone has a handful of counts. The chain carries TRBV6-6 and TRBJ2-5; TRBD1 aligns across 7 bases. Trimming at V came to 11 bases and at J to 2 bases, leaving 8 bases not matched to a gene. The CDR3 runs 13 residues. The germline V gene has CDR1 MNHNY and CDR2 SVGAGI (reference sequence). The CDR3 DNA sequence: TGTGCCGCCTACACAGGGGCGCAAGAGACCCAGTACTTC. The encoded protein is CAAYTGAQETQYF.

This chain uses TRBV6-6 with TRBJ1-1, with 7 bases that match TRBD1. The V gene end was trimmed by 4 bases and the J gene end by 1 base; junction bases not matched to a gene: 6. Germline V gene data show CDR1 as MNHNY and CDR2 as SVGAGI (reference sequence). This CDR3 has 15 residues. The CDR3 DNA is TGTGCCAGCAGTTCCCCCGACAGGGCGAACACTGAAGCTTTCTTT. Its protein is CASSSPDRANTEAFF.

V usage is TRBV2 and J usage is TRBJ1-2, with TRBD1 identical over 10 bases. This CDR3 is 14 amino acids long. The V segment lost 6 bases and the J segment 5 bases; nucleotides outside the gene matches: 6. The germline gives CDR1 SNHLY, CDR2 FYNNEI. Written as DNA, the CDR3 is TGTGCCAGCAGAACCGGGACAGGGGTTTATGGCTACACCTTC. Its protein is CASRTGTGVYGYTF.

The chain links TRBV5-5 to TRBJ2-7; 14 bases line up with TRBD2. This CDR3 contains 17 residues. V shed 4 bases, J shed 2 bases, and the junction held 8 bases outside the gene matches. CDR1 is SGHKS and CDR2 is YYEKEE in the germline V gene (reference sequence). The DNA for the CDR3 is TGTGCCAGCAGCATGGGACTAGCGGGAGAATCGCCCTACGAGCAGTACTTC. It is translated as CASSMGLAGESPYEQYF. The variable domain in full, with the rest retrieved from reference TRBV5-5 and TRBJ2-7, is DAGVTQSPTHLIKTRGQQVTLRCSPISGHKSVSWYQQVLGQGPQFIFQYYEKEERGRGNFPDRFSARQFPNYSSELNVNALLLGDSALYLCASSMGLAGESPYEQYFGPGTRLTVT.

The gene calls are TRBV5-6 and TRBJ2-2, with D tentatively TRBD2 (6 bases). V was clipped by 0 bases and J by 2 bases, with 11 bases between them. The germline CDR1 and CDR2 sequences are SGHDT and YYEEEE. The CDR3 totals 16 residues. For the CDR3, the DNA is TGTGCCAGCAGCTTGGTGGAGGGGTCAAACACCGGGGAGCTGTTTTTT. This translates into CASSLVEGSNTGELFF.